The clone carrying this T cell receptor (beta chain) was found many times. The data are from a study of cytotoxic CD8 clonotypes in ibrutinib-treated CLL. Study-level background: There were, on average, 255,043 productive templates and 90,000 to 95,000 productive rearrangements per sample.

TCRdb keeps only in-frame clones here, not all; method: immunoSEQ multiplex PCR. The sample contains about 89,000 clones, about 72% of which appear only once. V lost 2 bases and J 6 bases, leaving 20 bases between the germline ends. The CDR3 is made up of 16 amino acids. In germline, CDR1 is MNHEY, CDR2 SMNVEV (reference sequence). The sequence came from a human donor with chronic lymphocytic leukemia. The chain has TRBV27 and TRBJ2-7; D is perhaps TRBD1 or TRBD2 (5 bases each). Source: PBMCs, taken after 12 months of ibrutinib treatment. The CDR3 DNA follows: TGTGCCAGCAGTTTAAGGGGACCAAAGAAGGCTCGCGAGCAGTACTTC. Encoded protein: CASSLRGPKKAREQYF.